One and the same sample provided the 27 T cell receptor beta chains below, sequenced in a study of chemoradiotherapy in HPV16-positive cancers. Method: immunoSEQ multiplex PCR; TCRdb's copy keeps in-frame clones and lacks some. The sample lists approximately 10,000 clones, around 73% occurring once. Collection took place from a patient who underwent chemoradiotherapy. Source of these receptors: a human donor with HPV-associated anogenital cancer.

The chain employs TRBV9 and TRBJ1-2, with 8 positions matching TRBD1. Germline CDR1 and CDR2: SGDLS and YYNGEE. The CDR3 contains 12 residues. The trim removed 7 bases at V and 4 bases at J, leaving 3 bases unmatched. CDR3 bases: TGTGCCAGCGCAGGGGGCGGCTATGGCTACACCTTC. It codes for CASAGGGYGYTF.

This chain joins TRBV29-1 and TRBJ2-3; TRBD2 matches 7 bases. Per the germline V gene, CDR1 is SQVTM and CDR2 is ANQGSEA. After removal of 6 bases from V and 1 base from J, the junction contained 10 bases not matched to a gene. The CDR3 runs to 15 residues. CDR3 sequence (DNA): TGCAGCGTCGAGGGGCGGGGGACCGGCACAGATACGCAGTATTTT. Its translation: CSVEGRGTGTDTQYF.

The sample holds a few counts of this clone. In DNA form, the CDR3 reads TGTGCCAGCAGTGAAAGTTCGGCGGACCTCAATCAGCCCCAGCATTTT. Translating gives CASSESSADLNQPQHF. The V gene is TRBV2, the J gene TRBJ1-5; no firm D call. CDR3 size: 16 residues. From germline, CDR1 is SNHLY and CDR2 FYNNEI. Trimming took off 2 bases at V and 3 bases at J, with 14 bases between the two ends.

The V call is TRBV5-4, the J call TRBJ2-1; D gene uncertain. The V and J ends lost 4 bases and 1 base respectively, with 9 bases between them. The germline V gene has CDR1 SGHNT and CDR2 YYREEE (reference sequence). The CDR3 has 14 amino acids. CDR3 sequence: CASSQEVSYNEQFF. CDR3 coding DNA: TGTGCCAGCAGCCAAGAGGTATCCTACAATGAGCAGTTCTTC.

This clone was seen more than once but under ten times. The chain combines TRBV6-6 with TRBJ1-2, with D uncertain. This CDR3 spans 11 amino acids. Germline V gene sequence: CDR1 MNHNY, CDR2 SVGAGI (reference sequence). Trimming pared 7 bases from V and 7 bases from J, leaving 10 bases between. CDR3 coding DNA: TGTGCCAGCACCTACGGTCGTGGCTACACCTTC. Translating it yields CASTYGRGYTF.

The chain uses TRBV10-3 and TRBJ2-2; tentatively, D is TRBD1 (6 bases). CDR3 length: 17 amino acids. Per germline, CDR1 ENHRY and CDR2 SYGVKD. The V end was cut by 5 bases, the J end by 0 bases, with 16 bases between. The CDR3 coding sequence is TGTGCCATCAGTCCTAACAGGGTCGGGGCGAACACCGGGGAGCTGTTTTTT. It is translated as CAISPNRVGANTGELFF.

The chain links TRBV1 to TRBJ2-2; TRBD1, as called in the table, went unchecked against the DNA. TRBV1 has pseudogene status. The CDR3 runs 15 residues. CDR3 protein: CTSSHGTGAGGELFF. The CDR3 DNA is TGCACCAGCAGCCATGGGACAGGGGCTGGCGGGGAGCTGTTTTTT.

V usage is TRBV27 and J usage is TRBJ1-5; TRBD1 matches at 7 bases. Germline V lookup: CDR1 MNHEY, CDR2 SMNVEV (reference sequence). V lost 5 bases, J lost 4 bases, and 8 bases stayed unmatched. The CDR3 extends over 15 amino acids. The CDR3 here is CASSPTTGPNQPQHF. CDR3 DNA: TGTGCCAGCAGTCCCACGACAGGGCCGAATCAGCCCCAGCATTTT.

This clone has just one count. DNA of the CDR3: TGTGCTAGTGGGTTCGACAGCCCCAATCAGCCCCAGCATTTT. Protein product: CASGFDSPNQPQHF. The chain combines TRBV12-5 with TRBJ1-5; D is perhaps TRBD1 (5 bases). The CDR3 extends over 14 amino acids. From germline, CDR1 is LGHNT and CDR2 FRNRAP. Trimming left V 6 bases short and J 3 bases short, with 12 bases between.

This rearrangement joins TRBV5-6 to TRBJ2-5; D might be TRBD1 (6 bases). Germline values: CDR1 SGHDT, CDR2 YYEEEE. This CDR3 spans 14 amino acids. Trimming pared 1 base from V and 5 bases from J, leaving 12 bases between. Written as DNA, the CDR3 is TGTGCCAGCAGCTTGTGGGGGCCGGGGGAGACCCAGTACTTC. Translated, it gives CASSLWGPGETQYF.

The chain employs TRBV10-3 and TRBJ2-5; perhaps TRBD1 as D (7 bases). V dropped 3 bases and J dropped 1 base, with 24 bases sitting between them. The CDR3 length is 19 residues. Germline loops: CDR1 ENHRY, CDR2 SYGVKD. The CDR3 DNA follows: TGTGCCATCAGTGATCAGAAAAAAGGGTCAGGGGGGACCCAAGAGACCCAGTACTTC. Encoded protein: CAISDQKKGSGGTQETQYF.

This chain joins TRBV4-1 and TRBJ2-7, with a tentative D call TRBD1 (6 bases). Trimming removed 1 base from V and 3 bases from J, with 13 bases in between. This CDR3 comprises 15 residues. The V gene's germline CDR1 is MGHRA and CDR2 YSYEKL. In nucleotides, the CDR3 is TGCGCCAGCAGCCAAGGAACAGGGTTGAACTACGAGCAGTACTTC. Its translation is CASSQGTGLNYEQYF.

The J gene is TRBJ2-7, the V gene TRBV5-1; possibly TRBD2 for D (5 bases). Germline V CDR1 and CDR2: SGHRS, YFSETQ. V dropped 4 bases and J dropped 3 bases, with 17 bases sitting between them. CDR3 size: 15 residues. The DNA for the CDR3 is TGCGCCAGCAGCCCCCGGGGTAGCTCGGACTACGAGCAGTACTTC. Residues: CASSPRGSSDYEQYF.

The V and J genes are TRBV6-1 and TRBJ2-7; 8 bases are a match to TRBD1. CDR1 is MNHNS and CDR2 is SASEGT in the germline V gene. The junction had 18 bases not matched to a gene; V was cut back by 4 bases and J by 1 base. The CDR3 has 19 amino acids. The chain's CDR3 is CASSAKDRALMARSYEQYF. The CDR3 bases are TGTGCCAGCAGTGCCAAGGACAGGGCGTTGATGGCGAGGTCCTACGAGCAGTACTTC.

The CDR3 protein is CASSGQGEAFF. The CDR3 coding sequence is TGTGCCAGCAGTGGACAGGGGGAGGCTTTCTTT. The chain couples TRBV2 to TRBJ1-1, with 9 bases that match TRBD1. The V gene's germline CDR1 is SNHLY and CDR2 FYNNEI. V lost 4 bases and J lost 11; bases outside the gene matches: 2. This CDR3 has 11 amino acids. Complete variable domain (other parts from reference TRBV2 and TRBJ1-1): EPEVTQTPSHQVTQMGQEVILRCVPISNHLYFYWYRQILGQKVEFLVSFYNNEISEKSEIFDDQFSVERPDGSNFTLKIRSTKLEDSAMYFCASSGQGEAFFGQGTRLTVV.

The rearrangement joins TRBV11-2 to TRBJ2-2; 9 bases match TRBD2. Germline V gene data show CDR1 as SGHAT and CDR2 as FQNNGV. CDR3 size: 15 residues. The J segment lost 2 bases and the V segment lost 5 bases, leaving 3 bases of the junction unmatched. CDR3 nucleotide sequence: TGTGCCAGCAGCGCGGGGGGGGCAAACACCGGGGAGCTGTTTTTT. This sequence encodes CASSAGGANTGELFF.

V is TRBV20-1 and J is TRBJ2-7; D is unclear. The CDR3 covers 10 residues. The germline gives CDR1 DFQATT, CDR2 SNEGSKA (reference sequence). In DNA form, the CDR3 reads TGCAGCCCTAGAGGTAGCGAGCAGTACTTC. This translates into CSPRGSEQYF.

In its sample, this clone was seen a few times. The V and J genes are TRBV5-1 and TRBJ1-1; 8 bases line up with TRBD1. This CDR3 contains 15 residues. Germline V CDR1 and CDR2: SGHRS, YFSETQ. V shed 1 base, J shed 3 bases, and the junction held 5 bases outside the gene matches. The CDR3 coding sequence is TGCGCCAGCAGCTTGACAGGGGGAACGGACACTGAAGCTTTCTTT. This encodes CASSLTGGTDTEAFF.

The rearrangement uses TRBV5-6 and TRBJ2-1, with unresolved D. Germline V gene lookup returns CDR1 SGHDT and CDR2 YYEEEE. CDR3 length equals 14 residues. V dropped 2 bases and J dropped 8 bases, with 14 bases sitting between them. CDR3 nucleotide sequence: TGTGCCAGCAGCTTTGATCGCGTTAGCCATGAGCAGTTCTTC. Its protein is CASSFDRVSHEQFF.

The chain employs TRBV7-9 and TRBJ2-7, with D uncertain. The CDR3 has 14 residues. Trimming took 1 base from V and 2 from J, leaving 9 bases between them. Germline lookup yields CDR1 SEHNR and CDR2 FQNEAQ (reference sequence). CDR3 DNA sequence: TGTGCCAGCAGCTTAGTTCTGGAACCCTACGAGCAGTACTTC. It yields the protein CASSLVLEPYEQYF.

The V gene is TRBV6-5, the J gene TRBJ1-4, with a weak D call TRBD1 (6 bases). Trimming stripped 3 bases from V and 4 bases from J, with 12 bases between. CDR3 size: 15 residues. Looked up from germline, CDR1 is MNHEY and CDR2 is SVGAGI. CDR3 in DNA: TGTGCCAGCAGTTATGTACAGGGCCTTAATGAAAAACTGTTTTTT. Amino acids: CASSYVQGLNEKLFF.

The chain combines TRBV15 with TRBJ1-5; the D gene is possibly TRBD1 (5 bases). Trimming left V 2 bases short and J 5 bases short, with 13 bases between. The germline gives CDR1 LNHNV, CDR2 YYDKDF (reference sequence). The CDR3 sequence is 15 residues long. The DNA of the CDR3 is TGTGCCACCAGCAGACATCGGGGGGGAGATCAGCCCCAGCATTTT. It translates to CATSRHRGGDQPQHF.

Only a few counts were recorded for this clone. This chain joins TRBV2 and TRBJ2-7; 7 bases line up with TRBD2. J was trimmed by 2 bases and V by 5 bases; bases with no gene match: 3. The germline CDR1 and CDR2 sequences are SNHLY and FYNNEI. The CDR3 is made up of 13 amino acids. Here the CDR3 DNA reads TGTGCCAGCAGTTCCCGGGGGGCCTACGAGCAGTACTTC. Translation: CASSSRGAYEQYF.

This clone has only a few counts. The V call is TRBV9, the J call TRBJ2-3, with D hard to call. Germline CDR1 and CDR2: SGDLS and YYNGEE. The CDR3 length is 13 residues. The V and J ends lost 3 bases and 0 bases respectively, with 5 bases between them. The CDR3 DNA reads TGTGCCAGCAGCGCCCAAAGCACAGATACGCAGTATTTT. Its protein is CASSAQSTDTQYF.

The rearrangement joins TRBV5-4 to TRBJ1-2; TRBD1 aligns across 12 bases. The CDR3 spans 16 residues. Germline assignment: CDR1 SGHNT and CDR2 YYREEE (reference sequence). J lost 4 bases, V lost 3 bases, and 7 bases had no gene match. CDR3 DNA: TGTGCCAGCAGCTCGTCGGGACAGGGGGCTGTCTATGGCTACACCTTC. Protein product: CASSSSGQGAVYGYTF.

The chain uses TRBV10-3 and TRBJ2-1; a possible D gene is TRBD2 (6 bases). There are 16 residues in the CDR3. Germline values: CDR1 ENHRY, CDR2 SYGVKD. V lost 4 bases and J 6 bases, leaving 19 bases between the germline ends. In DNA form, the CDR3 reads TGTGCCATCAGTGTAATACAGGCCCTGGAGGGCAATGAGCAGTTCTTC. Its translation is CAISVIQALEGNEQFF.

The genes are TRBV5-1 and TRBJ2-1; possibly TRBD1 or TRBD2 for D (5 bases each). Deletions cut 2 bases from V and 6 bases from J, with 12 bases between. This CDR3 comprises 14 residues. Germline V gene sequence: CDR1 SGHRS, CDR2 YFSETQ. The CDR3 nucleotides are TGCGCCAGCAGCTTTGTGACAGCGGTCAATGAGCAGTTCTTC. Its protein is CASSFVTAVNEQFF.